Included here is one TCR beta chain sequence, with context. The data were obtained in a study of blood T cell repertoires in COVID-19. Turning to the study itself: Samples came from the United States, Italy and Spain, spanning acute and convalescent COVID-19. PBMCs, B-cell-depleted T cells, or T cells provided the cDNA or gDNA that made up the material.

In the original processing: Amplification from reference gene primers served as the basis for estimated nucleated cell counts. Here immunoSEQ multiplex PCR was the method, and the copy in TCRdb shows in-frame clones only, minus some. The V and J calls and clone size were taken over from that table, and D and trimming were inferred from the DNA. The table includes under 300,000 clones, roughly 83% detected once. Germline loops: CDR1 SGHKS, CDR2 YYEKEE (reference sequence). This CDR3 comprises 13 residues. The junction had 11 bases not matched to a gene; V was cut back by 6 bases and J by 11 bases. The chain links TRBV5-5 to TRBJ1-1; 9 bases align to TRBD1. The clonotype was recovered from an elderly man with acute or convalescent COVID-19. Sequencing input: peripheral blood. The CDR3 is CASTYYGQGKAFF. The CDR3 coding sequence is TGTGCCAGCACCTACTATGGACAGGGGAAGGCTTTCTTT.